The 22 T cell receptor beta chains given below trace back to one sample, sequenced in a study of CD8+ T cells in alopecia areata. Sequencing templates came from extracted RNA that was reverse transcribed into cDNA. TCRdb keeps only in-frame clones here, not all; method: immunoSEQ multiplex PCR. The profile covers over 250,000 clones, none occurring a single time. Combined cutaneous lymph node cells underwent sorting by CD4, CD8alpha, NKG2D, NKG2ACE and additional markers. The sequenced material came from CD4+ T cells sorted from a lymph node. These receptors all come from a C3H/HeJ mouse with alopecia areata. The mouse strain carries the MHC haplotype H2-k.

This clone was picked up a small number of times. Mouse names are used for the genes. Sequencing ends 4 residues short of the CDR3 end; the germline J gene provides the rest. The J gene is TRBJ1-1, the V gene TRBV19; 9 nucleotides align to TRBD1. This CDR3 comprises 17 residues. The germline gives CDR1 FNHDT, CDR2 SITEND (reference sequence). J lost 0 bases, V lost 3 bases, and 9 bases had no gene match. CDR3: CASSTHRGRGANTEVFF. The sequenced part of the CDR3 DNA is TGTGCCAGCAGTACGCACAGGGGGCGCGGGGCAAACACA.

This clone was seen more than once but under ten times. Genes here carry mouse names. The read halts 3 residues ahead of the CDR3 end, with the missing end drawn from the germline J gene. This chain uses TRBV13-1 with TRBJ1-6; 8 nucleotides match TRBD1. TRBJ1-6 is classed as an ORF, of uncertain function. The trim removed 3 bases at V and 3 bases at J, leaving 2 bases unmatched. Germline-derived CDR1 and CDR2 are NSHNY and SYGAGN. The CDR3 is 15 residues long. CDR3 protein: CASSATGVYNSPLYF. Partial CDR3 DNA: TGTGCCAGCAGTGCGACAGGGGTCTATAATTCGCCC.

This clone came up many times. All gene names here are mouse names. Read sequence stops 4 residues before the CDR3 end, and the germline J gene provides the missing end. This same CDR3 is encoded by further DNA sequences in the sample. The chain couples TRBV13-3 to TRBJ1-2; a possible D gene is TRBD1 (6 bases). Germline V gene sequence: CDR1 NNHDY, CDR2 SYVADS. The V and J ends lost 4 bases and 1 base respectively, with 8 bases between them. The CDR3 has 13 amino acids. The part of the CDR3 DNA that was read is TGTGCCAGCAGTCGGGACAAAAACTCC. This sequence encodes CASSRDKNS. The full CDR3 sequence reads CASSRDKNSDYTF.

This clone was counted a few times. Gene names are the mouse ones. The CDR3 end is not reached by the read, which stops 4 residues before it; the germline J gene fills it in. The chain is built from TRBV19 and TRBJ2-5; TRBD1 is a possible D gene (6 bases). The germline gives CDR1 FNHDT, CDR2 SITEND (reference sequence). CDR3 size: 13 residues. CDR3 DNA, as far as it was read: TGTGCCAGCAGAAGGGACAAGGGAGAC. As protein: CASRRDKGD. In full, the CDR3 reads CASRRDKGDTQYF.

The table lists this clone with a few counts. Gene names follow the mouse nomenclature. The read stops 4 residues short of the end of the CDR3; the missing end is completed from the germline J gene. This chain uses TRBV4 with TRBJ2-3; 9 bases are a match to TRBD1. CDR1 and CDR2 (germline): LGHDT, YNNKQL (reference sequence). V lost 4 bases to trimming and J lost 4 bases; unmatched junction nucleotides: 3. The CDR3 spans 14 residues. The CDR3 sequence: CASSSTGGTETLYF. The sequenced CDR3 bases are TGTGCCAGCAGCTCGACAGGGGGGACAGAA.

This clone was counted a few times. Mouse gene names apply. Read data end 4 residues before the CDR3 end; the end is taken from the germline J gene. The V call is TRBV13-2, the J call TRBJ2-5, with TRBD2 matching 9 bases. Germline V gives CDR1 NNHNN, CDR2 SYGAGS (reference sequence). Trimming cost V 3 bases and J 3 bases; bases outside gene matches: 2. The CDR3 loop spans 14 amino acids. The CDR3 spells CASGAGTGQDTQYF. Incomplete CDR3 DNA: TGTGCCAGCGGTGCGGGGACTGGGCAAGAC.

Remarks on this clone: Germline and genes: mouse. CDR3 in amino acids: CASSLPGQANSDYTF. The CDR3 bases that were read are TGTGCTAGCAGTTTACCGGGACAGGCAAACTCC. The chain links TRBV29 to TRBJ1-2; 8 nucleotides line up with TRBD1. The read comes to an end 4 residues before the CDR3 does, leaving the germline J gene to fill in the end. The length of the CDR3 is 15 residues. V gave up 2 bases and J gave up 0 bases; unmatched junction bases: 2. CDR1 and CDR2 (germline): MSHET, SYDVDS.

This clone came up many times. The gene symbols are mouse symbols. The CDR3 sequence: CTCSVNSDYTF. The CDR3 bases that were read are TGCACCTGCAGTGTGAACTCC. V gene TRBV1 combines with J gene TRBJ1-2, with D unclear. The read terminates 4 residues ahead of where the CDR3 ends, so the germline J gene completes it. CDR3 length equals 11 residues. V was cut by 4 bases and J by 2 bases, with 2 bases left in between. Germline CDR1 is NSQYPW and CDR2 is LRSPGD (reference sequence).

This clone has more than one count but fewer than ten. The gene names here belong to mouse. The CDR3 goes on 4 residues after the read ends, and that part is filled in from the germline J gene. This chain uses TRBV5 with TRBJ2-7, with 9 bases aligning to TRBD1. Germline loops: CDR1 LGHNA, CDR2 YNLKQL (reference sequence). After removal of 4 bases from V and 3 bases from J, the junction contained 4 bases not matched to a gene. CDR3 size: 14 residues. The CDR3 DNA, read in part, is TGTGCCAGCAGCCCACAGGGGGCCCTCTAT. It codes for CASSPQGALY. The entire CDR3 protein reads CASSPQGALYEQYF.

This clone showed up just a few times. Each gene name is a mouse one. Read coverage stops 4 residues before the CDR3 terminus; the germline J gene supplies the remainder. This chain uses TRBV19 with TRBJ2-1, with a possible D match to TRBD1 (6 bases). V dropped 6 bases and J dropped 1 base, with 8 bases sitting between them. The germline V gene encodes CDR1 FNHDT and CDR2 SITEND (reference sequence). This CDR3 has 13 amino acids. CDR3 DNA (partial): TGTGCCAGCAACCAGGGGAACTATGCT. Protein sequence: CASNQGNYA. The whole CDR3 sequence is CASNQGNYAEQFF.

Remarks on this clone: All gene names here are mouse names. The read comes to an end 4 residues before the CDR3 does, leaving the germline J gene to fill in the end. The J gene is TRBJ1-2, the V gene TRBV14, with D perhaps TRBD1 (6 bases). This CDR3 comprises 16 residues. CDR1 is SGHDT and CDR2 is FRDEAV in the germline V gene. V lost 2 bases and J 0 bases, leaving 14 bases between the germline ends. Incomplete CDR3 DNA: TGTGCCAGCAGTTTGGGGAAGGCAGGGGCAAACTCC. Encoded protein: CASSLGKAGANS. The whole CDR3 is CASSLGKAGANSDYTF.

This clone was counted a few times. These gene names are mouse names. The read halts 3 residues ahead of the CDR3 end, with the missing end drawn from the germline J gene. The rearrangement links TRBV19 to TRBJ1-6; weak D call: TRBD1 (6 bases). TRBJ1-6 belongs to the ORF category, with a function that is uncertain. The V and J ends lost 4 bases and 0 bases respectively, with 11 bases between them. Looked up from germline, CDR1 is FNHDT and CDR2 is SITEND (reference sequence). This CDR3 is built from 16 residues. The sequenced CDR3 bases are TGTGCCAGCAGTCCTCGGGACAATTCCTATAATTCGCCC. It encodes CASSPRDNSYNSP. The entire CDR3 protein is CASSPRDNSYNSPLYF.

A remark on this clone: Mouse germline and gene names are used. CDR3 DNA (partial): TGTGCCAGCAGCACTACAGGGGGCGGTGCAGAA. It codes for CASSTTGGGAE. In full, the CDR3 reads CASSTTGGGAETLYF. The chain carries TRBV13-3 and TRBJ2-3, with 9 nucleotides matching TRBD1. The CDR3 goes on 4 residues after the read ends, and that part is filled in from the germline J gene. CDR1 is NNHDY and CDR2 is SYVADS in the germline V gene. V trimming: 5 bases; J trimming: 1 base; junction bases outside the gene matches: 5. The CDR3 consists of 15 residues.

About this clone: Mouse gene names apply. The CDR3 goes on 4 residues after the read ends, and that part is filled in from the germline J gene. The same CDR3 also results from other DNA sequences found in this sample. The chain recombines TRBV13-1 with TRBJ2-3, with D perhaps TRBD2 (6 bases). Germline V gene data show CDR1 as NSHNY and CDR2 as SYGAGN. The CDR3 is made up of 14 amino acids. Trimming took off 5 bases at V and 0 bases at J, with 10 bases between the two ends. Incomplete CDR3 DNA: TGTGCCAGCAGGCTGGGGCCTAGTGCAGAA. This gives the protein CASRLGPSAE. The complete CDR3 protein is CASRLGPSAETLYF.

As for this clone: A much larger clone differs by one base, so this may be a read error. The gene names given are mouse names. The read ends 4 residues before the CDR3 terminus; that terminus is restored from the germline J gene. Different DNA sequences within this sample yield the same CDR3. The chain couples TRBV13-1 to TRBJ2-2; D is ambiguous. Between the trimmed V and J ends, which lost 5 bases and 1 base, there was a span of 6 bases. Germline CDR1 reads NSHNY; CDR2 reads SYGAGN. The CDR3 covers 13 residues. The part of the CDR3 DNA that was read is TGTGCCAGCAGAGACAAAAACACCGGG. Protein sequence: CASRDKNTG. The full CDR3 reads CASRDKNTGQLYF.

This clone was seen a few times. All gene names here are mouse names. Read sequence stops 4 residues before the CDR3 end, and the germline J gene provides the missing end. This chain joins TRBV19 and TRBJ2-1; 9 nucleotides line up with TRBD1. CDR1 and CDR2 (germline): FNHDT, SITEND (reference sequence). The trim removed 5 bases at V and 1 base at J, leaving 4 bases unmatched. There are 15 residues in the CDR3. The CDR3 protein is CASRADRGNYAEQFF. The sequenced CDR3 bases are TGTGCCAGCAGGGCCGACAGGGGGAACTATGCT.

As to this clone: Mouse names are used for the genes. The read terminates 4 residues ahead of where the CDR3 ends, so the germline J gene completes it. This chain uses TRBV17 with TRBJ2-7, with D possibly being TRBD1 (6 bases). V lost 3 bases, J lost 0 bases, and 12 bases lay in between. CDR1 MNHDT and CDR2 YYDKIL come from the germline V gene. This CDR3 has 15 amino acids. Partial CDR3 DNA: TGTGCTAGCAGTAGTGGACAGTATAGCTCCTAT. Protein product: CASSSGQYSSY. The whole CDR3 is CASSSGQYSSYEQYF.

Comment on this clone: Genes and germline are mouse. The read gets to within 4 residues of the CDR3 end, and the germline J gene fills in the rest. The V and J genes are TRBV19 and TRBJ2-3, with D maybe TRBD1 (6 bases). V lost 4 bases and J lost 0, with 12 bases in between. The CDR3 extends over 15 amino acids. Germline CDR1 is FNHDT and CDR2 is SITEND (reference sequence). The DNA read from the CDR3 is TGTGCCAGCAGTCGGACAGTAACTAGTGCAGAA. Translated: CASSRTVTSAE. The complete CDR3 reads CASSRTVTSAETLYF.

Concerning this clone itself: The listed genes are named as in mouse. From the germline J gene comes the end of the CDR3, since the read stops 4 residues before it. The chain recombines TRBV5 with TRBJ2-1; 8 bases map to TRBD2. The CDR3 runs to 16 residues. Germline lookup yields CDR1 LGHNA and CDR2 YNLKQL (reference sequence). V was clipped by 0 bases and J by 6 bases; unmatched bases: 7. Partial CDR3 DNA: TGTGCCAGCAGCCAAGATAAGGGGGGGGCGCTTGCT. It codes for CASSQDKGGALA. The CDR3, in full, reads CASSQDKGGALAEQFF.

A word on this clone: Germline and genes here are mouse. The sequence runs out 4 residues before the end of the CDR3; the remainder is reconstructed from the germline J gene. The sample has other DNA sequences that encode this CDR3 too. The rearrangement uses TRBV19 and TRBJ2-7, with 8 bases lining up with TRBD1. This CDR3 comprises 13 residues. The germline gives CDR1 FNHDT, CDR2 SITEND (reference sequence). The sequenced CDR3 bases are TGTGCCAGCAGTATGGGGACAGGATAT. Its protein is CASSMGTGY. The entire CDR3 is CASSMGTGYEQYF.

At least ten counts were recorded for this clone. Gene names and germline refer to mouse. The sequence runs out 4 residues before the end of the CDR3; the remainder is reconstructed from the germline J gene. The chain carries TRBV13-1 and TRBJ1-2; D gene ambiguous. The CDR3 has 14 residues. The V end was cut by 0 bases, the J end by 4 bases, with 10 bases between. Germline V CDR1 and CDR2: NSHNY, SYGAGN. CDR3 bases read: TGTGCCAGCAGTGATGCGGCAGGCAGCTCC. This encodes CASSDAAGSS. The entire CDR3 is CASSDAAGSSDYTF.

For this clone: Gene names and germline refer to mouse. Coverage ceases 4 residues before the CDR3 finishes, and the germline J gene fills in the end. The chain is built from TRBV13-1 and TRBJ1-2; D perhaps matches TRBD1 (6 bases). This CDR3 spans 12 amino acids. Germline CDR1 NSHNY, CDR2 SYGAGN. CDR3 DNA (partial): TGTGCCAGCAGTGATGAGGGGGAC. Translated: CASSDEGD. The whole CDR3 is CASSDEGDDYTF.